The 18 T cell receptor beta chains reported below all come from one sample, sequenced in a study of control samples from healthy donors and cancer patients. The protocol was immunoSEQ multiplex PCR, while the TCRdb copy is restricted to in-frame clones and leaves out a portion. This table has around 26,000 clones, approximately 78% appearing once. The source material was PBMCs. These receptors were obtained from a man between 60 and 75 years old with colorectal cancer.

As DNA, the CDR3 is TGTGCCAGTAGTCCGACAGGGATTAATGAAAAACTGTTTTTT. Translated, it gives CASSPTGINEKLFF. The chain joins TRBV19 to TRBJ1-4; 7 positions match TRBD1. This CDR3 is built from 14 residues. V gave up 5 bases and J gave up 4 bases; unmatched junction bases: 4. Germline CDR1 LNHDA, CDR2 SQIVND (reference sequence).

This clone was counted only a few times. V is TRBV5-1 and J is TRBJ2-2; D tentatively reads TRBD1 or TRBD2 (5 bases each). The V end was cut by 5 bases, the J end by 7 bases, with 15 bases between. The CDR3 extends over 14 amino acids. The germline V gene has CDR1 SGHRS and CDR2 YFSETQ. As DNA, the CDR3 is TGCGCCAGCAGTCCGGGACCAGCAGACGGGGAGCTGTTTTTT. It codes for CASSPGPADGELFF.

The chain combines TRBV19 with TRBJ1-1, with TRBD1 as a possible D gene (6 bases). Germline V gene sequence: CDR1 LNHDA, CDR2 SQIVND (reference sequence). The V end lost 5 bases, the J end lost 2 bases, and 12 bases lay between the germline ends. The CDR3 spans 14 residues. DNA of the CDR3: TGTGCCAGTAGTTCGGACAGACTTAACACTGAAGCTTTCTTT. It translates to CASSSDRLNTEAFF.

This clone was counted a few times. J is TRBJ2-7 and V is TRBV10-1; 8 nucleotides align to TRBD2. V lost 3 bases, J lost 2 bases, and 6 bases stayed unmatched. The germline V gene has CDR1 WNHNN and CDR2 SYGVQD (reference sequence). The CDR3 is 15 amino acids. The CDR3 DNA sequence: TGCGCCAGCAGTGACCATACTAGCGGTACCTACGAGCAGTACTTC. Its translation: CASSDHTSGTYEQYF.

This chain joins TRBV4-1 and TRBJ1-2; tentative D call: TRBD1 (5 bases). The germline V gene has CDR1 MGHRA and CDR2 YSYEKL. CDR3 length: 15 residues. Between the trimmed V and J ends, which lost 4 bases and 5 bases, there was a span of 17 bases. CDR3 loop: CASSRTMAEGYGYTF. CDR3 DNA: TGCGCCAGCAGCCGGACGATGGCCGAGGGGTATGGCTACACCTTC.

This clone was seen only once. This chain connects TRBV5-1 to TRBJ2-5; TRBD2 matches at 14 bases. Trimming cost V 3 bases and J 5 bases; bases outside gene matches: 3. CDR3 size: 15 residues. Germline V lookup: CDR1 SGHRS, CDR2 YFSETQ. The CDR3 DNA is TGCGCCAGCAGCTGGAGACTAGCGGGGGGGGAGACCCAGTACTTC. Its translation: CASSWRLAGGETQYF.

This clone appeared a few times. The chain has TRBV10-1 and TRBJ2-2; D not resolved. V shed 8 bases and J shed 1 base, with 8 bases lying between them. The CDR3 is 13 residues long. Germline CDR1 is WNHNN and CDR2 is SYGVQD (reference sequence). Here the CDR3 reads CASEEGNTGELFF. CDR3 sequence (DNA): TGCGCCAGCGAGGAAGGGAACACCGGGGAGCTGTTTTTT.

CDR3 loop: CASSFAGRYTF. Here the CDR3 DNA reads TGTGCCAGCAGCTTTGCGGGGCGCTACACCTTC. The V gene is TRBV11-2, the J gene TRBJ1-2; D is possibly TRBD1 (5 bases). CDR3 length equals 11 residues. Germline lookup yields CDR1 SGHAT and CDR2 FQNNGV. The ends were cut back, 3 bases at V and 9 bases at J, with 8 bases in the middle.

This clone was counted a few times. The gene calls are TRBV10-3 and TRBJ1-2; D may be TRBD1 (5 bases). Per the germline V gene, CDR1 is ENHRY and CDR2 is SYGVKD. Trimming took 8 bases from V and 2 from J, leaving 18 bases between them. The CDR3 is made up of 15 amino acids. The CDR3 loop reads CAIGAMGGENYGYTF. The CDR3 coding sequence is TGTGCCATCGGCGCAATGGGAGGGGAGAACTATGGCTACACCTTC.

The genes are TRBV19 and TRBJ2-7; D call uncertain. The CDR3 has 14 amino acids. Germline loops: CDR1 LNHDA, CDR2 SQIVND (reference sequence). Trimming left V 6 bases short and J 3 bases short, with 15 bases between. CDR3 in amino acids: CASSPRASNYEQYF. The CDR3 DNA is TGTGCCAGTAGCCCTCGGGCTAGTAACTACGAGCAGTACTTC.

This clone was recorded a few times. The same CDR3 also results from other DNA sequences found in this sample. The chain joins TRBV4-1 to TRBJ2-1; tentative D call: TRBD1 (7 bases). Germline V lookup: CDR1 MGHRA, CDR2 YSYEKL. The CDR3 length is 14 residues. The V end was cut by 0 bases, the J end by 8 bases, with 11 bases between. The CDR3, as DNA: TGCGCCAGCAGCCAAGATTTCAGGGGGGATGAGCAGTTCTTC. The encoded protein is CASSQDFRGDEQFF.

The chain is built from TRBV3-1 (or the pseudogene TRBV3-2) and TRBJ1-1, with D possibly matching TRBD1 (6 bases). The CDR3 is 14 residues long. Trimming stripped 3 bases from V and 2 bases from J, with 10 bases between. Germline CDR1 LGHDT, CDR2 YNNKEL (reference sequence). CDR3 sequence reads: CASSHRGANTEAFF. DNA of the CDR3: TGTGCCAGCAGCCACCGGGGGGCCAACACTGAAGCTTTCTTT.

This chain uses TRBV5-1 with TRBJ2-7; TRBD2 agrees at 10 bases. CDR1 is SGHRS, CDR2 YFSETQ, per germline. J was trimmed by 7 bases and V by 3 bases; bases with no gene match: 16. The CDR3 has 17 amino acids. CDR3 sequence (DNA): TGCGCCAGCAGCTCCCGGCAGGGACGGGGACTAGCGAAAGAGCAGTACTTC. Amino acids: CASSSRQGRGLAKEQYF.

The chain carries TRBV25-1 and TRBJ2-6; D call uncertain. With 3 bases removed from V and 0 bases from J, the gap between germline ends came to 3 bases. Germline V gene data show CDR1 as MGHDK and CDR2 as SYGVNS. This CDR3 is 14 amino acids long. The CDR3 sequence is CASSEFSGANVLTF. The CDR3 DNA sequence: TGTGCCAGCAGTGAGTTCTCTGGGGCCAACGTCCTGACTTTC.

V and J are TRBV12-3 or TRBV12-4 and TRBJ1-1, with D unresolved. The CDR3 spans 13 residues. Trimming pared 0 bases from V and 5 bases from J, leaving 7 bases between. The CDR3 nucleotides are TGTGCCAGCAGTTTAGCGGGTGGGACTGAAGCTTTCTTT. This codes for CASSLAGGTEAFF.

The CDR3 region has the DNA TGTGCCAGCACAGCCCTCACTAATGAAAAACTGTTTTTT. Translating it yields CASTALTNEKLFF. V usage is TRBV6-5 and J usage is TRBJ1-4; the D is unclear. The CDR3 extends over 13 amino acids. Deletions cut 7 bases from V and 2 bases from J, with 8 bases between. Germline lookup yields CDR1 MNHEY and CDR2 SVGAGI.

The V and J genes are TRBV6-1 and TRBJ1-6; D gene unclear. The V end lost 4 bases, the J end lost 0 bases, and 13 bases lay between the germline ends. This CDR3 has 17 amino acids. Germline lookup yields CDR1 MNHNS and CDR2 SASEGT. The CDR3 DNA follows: TGTGCCAGCAGTGGACAAGACGCGAGCTCCTATAATTCACCCCTCCACTTT. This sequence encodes CASSGQDASSYNSPLHF.

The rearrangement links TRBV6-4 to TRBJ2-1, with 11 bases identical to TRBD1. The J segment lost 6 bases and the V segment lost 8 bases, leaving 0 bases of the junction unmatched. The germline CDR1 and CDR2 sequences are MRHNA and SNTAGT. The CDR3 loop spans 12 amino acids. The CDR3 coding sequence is TGTGCCAGCGGGACAGGGGGCAATGAGCAGTTCTTC. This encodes CASGTGGNEQFF.